These 14 T cell receptor beta chains originate from one sample sequenced in a study of blood T cell repertoires in COVID-19 (dated by TCRdb to the early 2020s). The library was generated by the immunoSEQ multiplex PCR assay. Sourced from immuneACCESS, this table was stored by TCRdb with only in-frame sequences that have V and J called. A share of the clones is absent; for the studies checked, an unresolved V gene accounts for under half, and the remainder has no known explanation. The table for this sample lists under 60,000 clones; roughly four fifths of them were counted only once. The ten largest clones represent 3.5% of the sample. The sequencing input was peripheral blood. These receptors all stem from a man aged 55 to 70 with acute or convalescent COVID-19.

The chain recombines TRBV5-6 with TRBJ2-7, with D unresolved. V was shortened by 3 bases and J by 3 bases, with 4 bases between the two germline ends. There are 11 residues in the CDR3. CDR1 and CDR2 from the germline V gene are SGHDT and YYEEEE. CDR3 nucleotides: TGTGCCAGCAGCTCCCACTACGAGCAGTACTTC. Protein sequence: CASSSHYEQYF.

V and J are TRBV2 and TRBJ2-5; D perhaps matches TRBD2 (6 bases). The CDR3 sequence is 15 residues long. Germline V gives CDR1 SNHLY, CDR2 FYNNEI. V was pared by 6 bases and J by 1 base, with 15 bases between. CDR3: CASRLLAGIQETQYF. CDR3 coding DNA: TGTGCCAGCAGGTTACTAGCAGGTATCCAAGAGACCCAGTACTTC.

The chain has TRBV5-1 and TRBJ2-7, with D perhaps matching TRBD1 (5 bases). This CDR3 spans 14 amino acids. Germline V CDR1 and CDR2: SGHRS, YFSETQ. V was trimmed by 4 bases and J by 0 bases, leaving 11 bases between them. The CDR3 reads CASSPRQSSYEQYF. CDR3 coding DNA: TGCGCCAGCAGCCCGCGACAGAGCTCCTACGAGCAGTACTTC.

This chain joins TRBV18 and TRBJ2-3; 7 nucleotides agree with TRBD2. The germline CDR1 and CDR2 sequences are KGHSH and LQKENI. V lost 1 base and J lost 3; bases outside the gene matches: 7. The CDR3 is 16 residues long. Here the CDR3 DNA reads TGTGCCAGCTCACCACGCAGCGGGGCGCTTACAGATACGCAGTATTTT. Translating it yields CASSPRSGALTDTQYF.

Worth noting for this clone: One end of the junction varies from germline; a read error may be responsible. The V gene is TRBV2, the J gene TRBJ2-7; D gene uncertain. In germline, CDR1 is SNHLY, CDR2 FYNNEI. CDR3 size: 15 residues. The CDR3 sequence is CASREGPWSSYEQYF. As DNA, the CDR3 is TGTGCCAGCAGGGAAGGACCCTGGAGCTCCTACGAGCAGTACTTC.

In this sample, this clone turned up once. The V gene is TRBV9, the J gene TRBJ1-5; the D is unclear. The CDR3 sequence is 13 residues long. The V gene lost 1 base and the J gene lost 11 bases, with 13 bases spanning the gap. From germline, CDR1 is SGDLS and CDR2 YYNGEE. CDR3 amino acids: CASSVSETAAQHF. DNA for the CDR3: TGTGCCAGCAGCGTATCGGAGACCGCGGCCCAGCATTTT.

This chain uses TRBV18 with TRBJ1-2; 7 bases agree with TRBD1. The CDR3 totals 13 residues. Germline CDR1 reads KGHSH; CDR2 reads LQKENI. V lost 3 bases and J lost 5; bases outside the gene matches: 3. CDR3 in DNA: TGTGCCAGCTCACCGGGACAGCTATATGGCTACACCTTC. This translates into CASSPGQLYGYTF.

The gene calls are TRBV19 and TRBJ2-7; 13 nucleotides match TRBD2. The ends lost 4 bases at V and 2 bases at J; junction bases unmatched: 5. CDR1 and CDR2 from the germline V gene are LNHDA and SQIVND (reference sequence). The CDR3 is 16 residues long. The CDR3, as DNA: TGTGCCAGTAGTAGGGGGACTAGCGGGGCCGCCTACGAGCAGTACTTC. This encodes CASSRGTSGAAYEQYF. The whole variable domain, filled in from reference TRBV19 and TRBJ2-7, reads DGGITQSPKYLFRKEGQNVTLSCEQNLNHDAMYWYRQDPGQGLRLIYYSQIVNDFQKGDIAEGYSVSREKKESFPLTVTSAQKNPTAFYLCASSRGTSGAAYEQYFGPGTRLTVT.

The chain has TRBV19 and TRBJ1-5, with 9 bases identical to TRBD1. The CDR3 runs 16 residues. In germline, CDR1 is LNHDA, CDR2 SQIVND (reference sequence). V gave up 4 bases and J gave up 6 bases; unmatched junction bases: 10. The chain's CDR3 is CASSTRQQGAGQPQHF. The DNA of the CDR3 is TGTGCCAGTAGTACGCGCCAACAGGGGGCCGGTCAGCCCCAGCATTTT.

This chain uses TRBV10-1 with TRBJ1-6; 10 nucleotides match TRBD1. This CDR3 region has 18 residues. Trimming at V came to 7 bases and at J to 2 bases, leaving 11 bases not matched to a gene. Looked up from germline, CDR1 is WNHNN and CDR2 is SYGVQD (reference sequence). The CDR3: CASISIGTGVTYNSPLHF. In nucleotides, the CDR3 is TGCGCCAGCATTTCCATCGGGACAGGGGTTACCTATAATTCACCCCTCCACTTT.

The chain is built from TRBV7-9 and TRBJ1-2; 9 bases map to TRBD1. Losses at the gene ends were 2 bases for V and 7 bases for J; bases not matched to a gene: 11. The CDR3 is 16 amino acids. Germline V gene data show CDR1 as SEHNR and CDR2 as FQNEAQ (reference sequence). The CDR3 bases are TGTGCCAGCAGCTTAACAGGGGGCATTGCAGCCGGTGGCTACACCTTC. Residues: CASSLTGGIAAGGYTF.

This rearrangement joins TRBV7-9 to TRBJ1-2; TRBD1 matches 11 bases. Germline CDR1 reads SEHNR; CDR2 reads FQNEAQ (reference sequence). V was pared by 5 bases and J by 8 bases, with 13 bases of the junction left unmatched. This CDR3 contains 16 residues. Here the CDR3 reads CASSPRWDRGTRGYTF. The CDR3 DNA follows: TGTGCCAGCAGCCCCCGATGGGACAGGGGGACGCGGGGCTACACCTTC.

This chain links TRBV6-6 with TRBJ2-7; a possible D gene is TRBD2 (6 bases). Germline CDR1 is MNHNY and CDR2 is SVGAGI (reference sequence). There are 17 residues in the CDR3. Trimming removed 5 bases from V and 2 bases from J, with 22 bases in between. The DNA for the CDR3 is TGTGCCAGCAGTCCCAAGGGAGGTGGAGGGACCACCTACGAGCAGTACTTC. Translation gives CASSPKGGGGTTYEQYF.

The CDR3 loop reads CASSQGQGHSSYEQYF. Written as DNA, the CDR3 is TGCGCCAGCAGCCAAGGACAGGGCCATAGCTCCTACGAGCAGTACTTC. The V gene is TRBV4-1, the J gene TRBJ2-7, with 7 bases lining up with TRBD1. CDR1 is MGHRA, CDR2 YSYEKL, per germline. The CDR3 runs to 16 residues. Unmatched junction bases numbered 6, after V lost 1 base and J lost 0 bases.